Below, one TCR beta chain is given with its context. Its antigen is currently unknown. Germline lookup yields CDR1 SGHTA and CDR2 FQGTGA. This CDR3 region has 15 residues. Trimming at V came to 5 bases and at J to 3 bases, leaving 10 bases not matched to a gene. This specimen belongs to a study of cytomegalovirus exposure and HLA in healthy donors. Turning to the study itself: The early release's HLA-typed donors yielded 80 million to 95 million unique TCRs.

Both 60 Vbeta primers and 13 Jbeta primers went into the PCR. Assay used: immunoSEQ multiplex PCR; TCRdb lists only in-frame clones, some missing. This repertoire shows 85,000 to 90,000 clones, less than 85% found once; its top ten account for 7% to 8.5%. Study outcomes and limitations: TCR beta chain V- and J-gene trimming was linked, in a later analysis, to a missense variant in DCLRE1C. The authors excluded some V segments, including TRBV6-2 and TRBV6-3, as indistinguishable. Cytomegalovirus association was assigned to 170 or so TCR beta chains.

The chain joins TRBV7-3 to TRBJ2-7; 7 bases map to TRBD1. The receptor was isolated from a man aged 40-55 years in good health and CMV-seropositive. The sequenced material came from PBMCs. CDR3 sequence reads: CASSLQGTVNYEQYF. CDR3 in DNA: TGTGCCAGCAGCCTACAGGGGACAGTTAACTACGAGCAGTACTTC.